This T cell receptor (beta chain) was recovered during a study of blood T cell repertoires in COVID-19. Residents of 24 US areas, aged about 18 to 95 years, made up the participants. In the original analysis: Quantification of nucleated cells was approximated via reference gene primer amplification. Data came from immunoSEQ multiplex PCR; TCRdb stores just in-frame clones and leaves some out. V and J calls and clone size are those listed in that table; D and trimming were worked out from the DNA. The repertoire consists of 280,000 or so clones, with 70% to 90% occurring once and the leading ten covering roughly 2%. Germline CDR1 and CDR2: MNHEY and SMNVEV (reference sequence). CDR3 length: 17 amino acids. V gave up 3 bases and J gave up 4 bases; unmatched junction bases: 12.

The rearrangement joins TRBV27 to TRBJ2-5; 9 bases align to TRBD2. This clonotype was sampled from a man aged 30-40 years who had recovered from COVID-19. Material: PBMCs or T cells enriched from blood (not recorded which). DNA for the CDR3: TGTGCCAGCAGTTTGGTTCGGCGGGGGGGCGGTCGAGAGACCCAGTACTTC. It translates to CASSLVRRGGGRETQYF.